What follows describes a single TCR beta chain. No antigen is known for it. These data are taken from a study of cytomegalovirus exposure and HLA in healthy donors. The overall study: About 85 million unique TCRs from HLA-typed donors were held in an early release of data. Study-wide results and limits: TRBV6-2, TRBV6-3 and some other V segments were unresolvable in 87-base-pair reads. Presence/absence analyses took donor sequencing depth as roughly uniform. Per a prior analysis, the majority of TCR beta V segments were productive roughly 90% or roughly 30% of the time.

The V end lost 3 bases, the J end lost 3 bases, and 13 bases lay between the germline ends. There are 14 residues in the CDR3. Germline V CDR1 and CDR2: SGHRS, YFSETQ. 60 Vbeta and 13 Jbeta primers were used in PCR. The method was immunoSEQ multiplex PCR; TCRdb's version includes in-frame clones alone and lacks a portion of them. The top ten clones hold approximately 2% of a sample with more than 85,000 clones, around four fifths of them seen once. The V call is TRBV5-1, the J call TRBJ2-7; a possible D gene is TRBD1 (6 bases). The source of this sequence is a boy aged 10-17 years in good health and CMV-seronegative. Sequencing was done on a sample of PBMCs. Written as DNA, the CDR3 is TGCGCCAGCAGCTCCCGCCAGGGGCACTACGAGCAGTACTTC. Its translation is CASSSRQGHYEQYF. Supplemented by reference TRBV5-1 and TRBJ2-7, the full variable domain reads KAGVTQTPRYLIKTRGQQVTLSCSPISGHRSVSWYQQTPGQGLQFLFEYFSETQRNKGNFPGRFSGRQFSNSRSEMNVSTLELGDSALYLCASSSRQGHYEQYFGPGTRLTVT.